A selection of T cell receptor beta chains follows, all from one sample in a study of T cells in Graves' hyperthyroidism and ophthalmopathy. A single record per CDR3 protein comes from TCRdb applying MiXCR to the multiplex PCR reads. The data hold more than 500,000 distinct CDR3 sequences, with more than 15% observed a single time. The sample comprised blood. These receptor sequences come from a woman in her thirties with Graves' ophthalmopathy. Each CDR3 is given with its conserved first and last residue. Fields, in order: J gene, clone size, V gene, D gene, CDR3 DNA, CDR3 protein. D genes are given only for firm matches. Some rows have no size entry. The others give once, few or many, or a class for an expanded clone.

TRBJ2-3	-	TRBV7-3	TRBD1	TGTGCCAGCAGCTTAACGGGGACAGGGTCAGGTACGCAGTATTTT	CASSLTGTGSGTQYF
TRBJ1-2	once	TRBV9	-	TGTGCCAGCACCGCCCAGGCAGGTGGATTTAACTATGGCTACACCTTC	CASTAQAGGFNYGYTF
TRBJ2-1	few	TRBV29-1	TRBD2	TGCAGCGCTCCAGGGAGTAGCGGGAGGTTTGCTGAGCAGTTCTTC	CSAPGSSGRFAEQFF
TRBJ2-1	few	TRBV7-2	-	TGTGCCAGCAGCTTAGGCGGGGTCTACAATGAGCAGTTCTTC	CASSLGGVYNEQFF
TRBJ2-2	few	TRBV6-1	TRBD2	TGTGCCAGCAGTGAATTGGGACTAGGCATTTCCGGGGAGCTGTTTTTT	CASSELGLGISGELFF
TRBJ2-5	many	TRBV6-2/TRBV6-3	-	TGTGCCAGCAGTCACGGGACGGTCAAAGAGACCCAGTACTTC	CASSHGTVKETQYF
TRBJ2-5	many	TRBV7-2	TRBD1	TGTGCCAGCAGCCGGGGGGGACAGGGGCAAGAGACCCAGTACTTC	CASSRGGQGQETQYF
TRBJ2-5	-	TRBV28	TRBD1	TGTGCCAGCAGTTTGCCGGGACAGGGACAGTCAGAGACCCAGTACTTC	CASSLPGQGQSETQYF
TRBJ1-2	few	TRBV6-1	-	TGTGCCAGCAGTGAGGCGACGCTGACCTATGGCTACACCTTC	CASSEATLTYGYTF
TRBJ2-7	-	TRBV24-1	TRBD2	TGTGCCACCCAACTTCCGGGACTAGCGGGAGGGCGAGCCGACGAGCAGTACTTC	CATQLPGLAGGRADEQYF
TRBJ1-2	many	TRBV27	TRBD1	TGTGCCAGCAGTCCGGGACAGGGGGCGTTTGGCTACACCTTC	CASSPGQGAFGYTF
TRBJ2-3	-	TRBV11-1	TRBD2	TGTGCCAGCAGCCCCCCGGGGACTAGTCGAGATACGCAGTATTTT	CASSPPGTSRDTQYF